This entry lists 30 T cell receptor beta chains sequenced from one sample in a study of OX40 agonist ivuxolimab in advanced cancers. Libraries were prepared by immunoSEQ multiplex PCR; TCRdb keeps only in-frame clonotypes and omits some of them. Here the sample spans about 26,000 clones, around 85% being singletons. The sequencing here drew on CD4+ or CD8+ T cells sorted from blood, taken in a trial of the OX40 agonist ivuxolimab. The receptor set was obtained from an adult with an advanced solid tumor such as melanoma, head and neck, liver or kidney cancer.

The rearrangement uses TRBV20-1 and TRBJ1-2, with D perhaps matching TRBD1 (5 bases). The germline V and J ends were trimmed by 5 bases and 8 bases, with 12 bases remaining between them. This CDR3 is built from 11 residues. In germline, CDR1 is DFQATT, CDR2 SNEGSKA (reference sequence). CDR3 loop: CSAASRGGYTF. Here the CDR3 DNA reads TGCAGTGCTGCTTCCCGGGGGGGCTACACCTTC.

V is TRBV7-8 and J is TRBJ2-7, with D perhaps given as TRBD1 or TRBD2 (5 bases each). The CDR3 contains 14 residues. The ends were cut back, 5 bases at V and 2 bases at J, with 13 bases in the middle. In germline, CDR1 is SGHVS, CDR2 FQNEAQ. This CDR3 reads CASSVRMGAYEQYF. The CDR3 DNA follows: TGTGCCAGCAGCGTCCGAATGGGGGCCTACGAGCAGTACTTC.

This clone was found a few times. The rearrangement links TRBV5-1 to TRBJ1-6; 9 bases are shared with TRBD1. Trimming cost V 1 base and J 7 bases; bases outside gene matches: 6. CDR1 and CDR2 from the germline V gene are SGHRS and YFSETQ. The CDR3 is 16 amino acids. This chain's CDR3 is CASSLLGGTGNSPLHF. CDR3 bases: TGCGCCAGCAGCTTGTTGGGGGGGACAGGGAATTCACCCCTCCACTTT.

This clone showed up just a few times. The chain carries TRBV7-9 and TRBJ2-2; D is ambiguous. Trimming removed 8 bases from V and 3 bases from J, with 7 bases in between. CDR3 length: 12 residues. From germline, CDR1 is SEHNR and CDR2 FQNEAQ (reference sequence). Written as DNA, the CDR3 is TGTGCCAGCCCCCGTGACACCGGGGAGCTGTTTTTT. It is translated as CASPRDTGELFF.

The chain has TRBV10-1 and TRBJ2-1; D gene uncertain. The CDR3 is made up of 13 amino acids. Germline CDR1 WNHNN, CDR2 SYGVQD (reference sequence). Trimming removed 4 bases from V and 7 bases from J, with 11 bases in between. The CDR3 bases are TGCGCCAGCAGTGCTGACATGGGGAATGAGCAGTTCTTC. Translated, it gives CASSADMGNEQFF.

This clone was seen more than once but under ten times. The chain has TRBV6-6 and TRBJ2-5; D is unclear. Germline V gives CDR1 MNHNY, CDR2 SVGAGI (reference sequence). V lost 0 bases to trimming and J lost 5 bases, with 1 base between them. The CDR3 runs 11 residues. The CDR3 DNA reads as TGTGCCAGCAGTTACTCCGAGACCCAGTACTTC. Amino acid sequence: CASSYSETQYF.

The chain combines TRBV19 with TRBJ2-3, with a possible D match to TRBD2 (6 bases). The CDR3 spans 15 residues. The germline V gene encodes CDR1 LNHDA and CDR2 SQIVND (reference sequence). V lost 9 bases and J 3 bases, leaving 19 bases between the germline ends. CDR3 sequence (DNA): TGTGCCAGCGGATATGGAGGGAGAAGTACAGATACGCAGTATTTT. Protein product: CASGYGGRSTDTQYF.

This chain uses TRBV5-8 with TRBJ2-7; D tentatively reads TRBD1 or TRBD2 (5 bases each). Trimming shortened V by 2 bases and J by 7 bases, and 7 bases separated the two germline ends. This CDR3 contains 11 residues. CDR1 and CDR2 (germline): SGHTS, YDEGEE. This CDR3 reads CASSLEGEQYF. The CDR3 region has the DNA TGTGCCAGCAGCTTAGAGGGGGAGCAGTACTTC.

The chain joins TRBV27 to TRBJ2-2; D call uncertain. Trimming took 6 bases from V and 5 from J, leaving 7 bases between them. The CDR3 has 12 amino acids. Per germline, CDR1 MNHEY and CDR2 SMNVEV (reference sequence). CDR3 bases: TGTGCCAGCAGCCTCGGAACCGGGGAGCTGTTTTTT. Its translation is CASSLGTGELFF.

This rearrangement joins TRBV5-1 to TRBJ2-3, with unresolved D. The germline CDR1 and CDR2 sequences are SGHRS and YFSETQ. Trimming left V 2 bases short and J 2 bases short, with 6 bases between. The CDR3 covers 13 residues. The CDR3 loop reads CASSLDNTDTQYF. DNA for the CDR3: TGCGCCAGCAGCTTAGATAACACAGATACGCAGTATTTT.

This chain uses TRBV28 with TRBJ2-2; 8 bases agree with TRBD1. The CDR3 sequence is 16 residues long. V was pared by 2 bases and J by 3 bases, with 5 bases of the junction left unmatched. Germline assignment: CDR1 MDHEN and CDR2 SYDVKM. The CDR3: CASSLKDRVDTGELFF. Here the CDR3 DNA reads TGTGCCAGCAGTTTAAAGGACAGGGTGGACACCGGGGAGCTGTTTTTT.

This clone appeared once. The chain uses TRBV28 and TRBJ2-1; D is unresolved. In germline, CDR1 is MDHEN, CDR2 SYDVKM. V was trimmed by 4 bases and J by 2 bases, leaving 12 bases between them. The CDR3 consists of 15 residues. The CDR3 loop reads CASSYLRPAYNEQFF. CDR3 nucleotides: TGTGCCAGCAGTTATTTGCGGCCAGCCTACAATGAGCAGTTCTTC.

This chain uses TRBV4-2 with TRBJ2-3; 10 positions agree with TRBD2. The CDR3 spans 18 residues. The germline V gene encodes CDR1 LGHNA and CDR2 YNFKEQ. V lost 0 bases and J lost 4; bases outside the gene matches: 10. The CDR3 reads CASSQDLNSGGAADTQYF. The CDR3 coding sequence is TGTGCCAGCAGCCAAGATTTGAACAGCGGGGGGGCGGCAGATACGCAGTATTTT.

This chain links TRBV6-1 with TRBJ1-2; perhaps TRBD1 as D (5 bases). V dropped 6 bases and J dropped 8 bases, with 16 bases sitting between them. The germline gives CDR1 MNHNS, CDR2 SASEGT. This CDR3 has 13 residues. As DNA, the CDR3 is TGTGCCAGCAGGCCCCCCGGGAGGGACGGCTACACCTTC. Protein: CASRPPGRDGYTF.

The CDR3 spells CASSIGTKQETQYF. The CDR3 DNA sequence: TGTGCCAGTAGTATAGGGACAAAGCAAGAGACCCAGTACTTC. The V call is TRBV19, the J call TRBJ2-5; TRBD1 might be the D (5 bases). Germline V lookup: CDR1 LNHDA, CDR2 SQIVND (reference sequence). This CDR3 comprises 14 residues. The ends were cut back, 1 base at V and 2 bases at J, with 8 bases in the middle. The whole variable domain, remainder taken from reference TRBV19 and TRBJ2-5, is DGGITQSPKYLFRKEGQNVTLSCEQNLNHDAMYWYRQDPGQGLRLIYYSQIVNDFQKGDIAEGYSVSREKKESFPLTVTSAQKNPTAFYLCASSIGTKQETQYFGPGTRLLVL.

The V gene is TRBV2, the J gene TRBJ2-7; a weak D match, TRBD2 (6 bases). The germline CDR1 and CDR2 sequences are SNHLY and FYNNEI. The CDR3 contains 13 residues. V dropped 6 bases and J dropped 4 bases, with 13 bases sitting between them. The CDR3 DNA sequence: TGTGCCAGCAGGGTCGGGACTCTGTACGAGCAGTACTTC. This sequence encodes CASRVGTLYEQYF.

The rearrangement uses TRBV10-3 and TRBJ1-1, with D maybe TRBD1 (5 bases). CDR3 size: 14 residues. The V gene lost 4 bases and the J gene lost 3 bases, with 12 bases spanning the gap. Germline assignment: CDR1 ENHRY and CDR2 SYGVKD. The CDR3 here is CAISGAVGDTEAFF. For the CDR3, the DNA is TGTGCCATCAGTGGCGCCGTAGGGGACACTGAAGCTTTCTTT.

This clone came up once. The same CDR3 is also encoded by other DNA sequences in this sample. This chain connects TRBV19 to TRBJ1-1; D ambiguous. Looked up from germline, CDR1 is LNHDA and CDR2 is SQIVND (reference sequence). V was pared by 1 base and J by 5 bases, with 14 bases between. The CDR3 extends over 15 amino acids. CDR3 nucleotides: TGTGCCAGTAGTATAGCAACACGTGGGCTTACTGAAGCTTTCTTT. It codes for CASSIATRGLTEAFF.

The CDR3 DNA follows: TGTGCCAGCTCGGCCGGCTCCTACGAGCAGTACTTC. It codes for CASSAGSYEQYF. The rearrangement joins TRBV6-1 to TRBJ2-7; D is ambiguous. This CDR3 region has 12 residues. Trimming stripped 8 bases from V and 0 bases from J, with 8 bases between. From germline, CDR1 is MNHNS and CDR2 SASEGT.

The CDR3 DNA reads TGTGCCAGCAGCCTTGGGACTAGCGGGAAAACAGATACGCAGTATTTT. It encodes CASSLGTSGKTDTQYF. V usage is TRBV7-3 and J usage is TRBJ2-3; 13 bases are shared with TRBD2. V was clipped by 5 bases and J by 3 bases; unmatched bases: 5. CDR1 is SGHTA, CDR2 FQGTGA, per germline. CDR3 length: 16 amino acids.

The chain has TRBV7-9 and TRBJ2-4, with D uncertain. The CDR3 length is 15 residues. V lost 0 bases and J lost 0, with 6 bases in between. Germline V gives CDR1 SEHNR, CDR2 FQNEAQ (reference sequence). The CDR3 spells CASSLAWGAKNIQYF. For the CDR3, the DNA is TGTGCCAGCAGCTTAGCATGGGGAGCCAAAAACATTCAGTACTTC.

This chain joins TRBV6-5 and TRBJ2-7, with 10 nucleotides matching TRBD1. Germline CDR1 and CDR2: MNHEY and SVGAGI. The CDR3 contains 13 residues. The V and J ends lost 5 bases and 4 bases, in that order; junction bases with no gene match: 2. DNA of the CDR3: TGTGCCAGCAGTGGGACAGGGGTTTACGAGCAGTACTTC. Its translation is CASSGTGVYEQYF.

This chain uses TRBV5-6 with TRBJ2-2; maybe TRBD2 (6 bases). This CDR3 is built from 15 residues. In germline, CDR1 is SGHDT, CDR2 YYEEEE. The ends were cut back, 5 bases at V and 1 base at J, with 12 bases in the middle. The CDR3 DNA is TGTGCCAGCAGTTACCCGGAGGGGAACACCGGGGAGCTGTTTTTT. Residues: CASSYPEGNTGELFF.

This chain links TRBV27 with TRBJ2-7; possibly TRBD2 for D (6 bases). CDR3 length: 14 amino acids. Germline V lookup: CDR1 MNHEY, CDR2 SMNVEV (reference sequence). Trimming pared 7 bases from V and 2 bases from J, leaving 15 bases between. CDR3 sequence (DNA): TGTGCCAGCATGTCGGGAGCTTTTACCTACGAGCAGTACTTC. This translates into CASMSGAFTYEQYF.

The chain recombines TRBV5-4 with TRBJ1-3, with D possibly being TRBD1 (5 bases). CDR1 SGHNT and CDR2 YYREEE come from the germline V gene (reference sequence). This CDR3 spans 15 amino acids. V was trimmed by 2 bases and J by 3 bases, leaving 12 bases between them. Here the CDR3 DNA reads TGTGCCAGCAGCTTTGATATGGGGGATGGAAACACCATATATTTT. It translates to CASSFDMGDGNTIYF.

The V call is TRBV4-3, the J call TRBJ2-4, with D possibly TRBD2 on 5 matching bases. V was clipped by 3 bases and J by 9 bases, with 15 bases between them. Germline V lookup: CDR1 LGHNA, CDR2 YSLEER. The CDR3 contains 14 residues. The DNA of the CDR3 is TGCGCCAGCAGCCAGGAACTAGAGGAGTCCATTCAGTACTTC. As protein: CASSQELEESIQYF.

The V call is TRBV2, the J call TRBJ2-7; D gene uncertain. In germline, CDR1 is SNHLY, CDR2 FYNNEI. The CDR3 has 16 residues. The V end lost 3 bases, the J end lost 1 base, and 16 bases lay between the germline ends. The CDR3 loop reads CASSEDPTVLSYEQYF. CDR3 sequence (DNA): TGTGCCAGCAGTGAGGATCCGACCGTCCTTTCCTACGAGCAGTACTTC. Filled out from reference TRBV2 and TRBJ2-7, the complete variable domain reads EPEVTQTPSHQVTQMGQEVILRCVPISNHLYFYWYRQILGQKVEFLVSFYNNEISEKSEIFDDQFSVERPDGSNFTLKIRSTKLEDSAMYFCASSEDPTVLSYEQYFGPGTRLTVT.

J is TRBJ1-5 and V is TRBV6-6; a possible D gene is TRBD1 (5 bases). With 5 bases removed from V and 1 base from J, the gap between germline ends came to 9 bases. The CDR3 covers 14 residues. Germline V gene sequence: CDR1 MNHNY, CDR2 SVGAGI (reference sequence). DNA for the CDR3: TGTGCCAGCAGTCTCCCAGGGAGCAATCAGCCCCAGCATTTT. This encodes CASSLPGSNQPQHF.

This clone was counted a single time. V and J are TRBV6-1 and TRBJ2-7; D is perhaps TRBD1 (5 bases). From germline, CDR1 is MNHNS and CDR2 SASEGT. V lost 6 bases to trimming and J lost 1 base, with 7 bases between them. This CDR3 contains 12 residues. CDR3: CASRDISYEQYF. The DNA of the CDR3 is TGTGCCAGCAGGGACATTTCCTACGAGCAGTACTTC.

V usage is TRBV10-3 and J usage is TRBJ1-5; D gene unclear. V gave up 0 bases and J gave up 7 bases, with 10 bases separating them. Germline lookup yields CDR1 ENHRY and CDR2 SYGVKD. The CDR3 consists of 14 residues. CDR3 nucleotide sequence: TGTGCCATCAGTGAGTCCCGGGTGGTGCAGCCCCAGCATTTT. This codes for CAISESRVVQPQHF.